This record looks at one T cell receptor (beta chain) sequence and its context. The antigen remains unidentified. This entry belongs to a study of cytomegalovirus exposure and HLA in healthy donors. Study findings and constraints: Among TCR beta chains, those listed as cytomegalovirus-associated numbered around 160.

This table comes from immunoSEQ multiplex PCR, and its TCRdb copy is limited to in-frame clones, with some not included. The sample yields roughly 200,000 clones, around 81% seen once. The junction had 3 bases not matched to a gene; V was cut back by 7 bases and J by 6 bases. Germline CDR1 SQVTM, CDR2 ANQGSEA. The CDR3 extends over 11 amino acids. The chain links TRBV29-1 to TRBJ1-2; 9 nucleotides align to TRBD1. The sequence derives from a woman under 30 in good health and CMV-seropositive. Material for sequencing was PBMCs. Here the CDR3 reads CSARTGDGYTF. The CDR3 nucleotides are TGCAGCGCAAGGACAGGGGATGGCTACACCTTC.